The T cell receptor beta chain under discussion was sequenced for a study of blood T cell repertoires in COVID-19. Only a few counts were recorded for this clone. In germline, CDR1 is GTSNPN, CDR2 SVGIG (reference sequence). Trimming shortened V by 1 base and J by 7 bases, and 12 bases separated the two germline ends. The CDR3 is made up of 13 amino acids. Clones were read by immunoSEQ multiplex PCR, and TCRdb kept only the in-frame ones, dropping some. The sample includes approximately 300,000 clones, roughly 90% seen only once; the top ten take approximately 0.84%. Material: peripheral blood. The origin of this receptor is a man aged 30 to 45 with acute or convalescent COVID-19. V usage is TRBV30 and J usage is TRBJ2-3; the D gene is possibly TRBD2 (6 bases). DNA for the CDR3: TGTGCCTGGAGTGCCGGGAGAACTAATACGCAGTATTTT. Its protein is CAWSAGRTNTQYF.